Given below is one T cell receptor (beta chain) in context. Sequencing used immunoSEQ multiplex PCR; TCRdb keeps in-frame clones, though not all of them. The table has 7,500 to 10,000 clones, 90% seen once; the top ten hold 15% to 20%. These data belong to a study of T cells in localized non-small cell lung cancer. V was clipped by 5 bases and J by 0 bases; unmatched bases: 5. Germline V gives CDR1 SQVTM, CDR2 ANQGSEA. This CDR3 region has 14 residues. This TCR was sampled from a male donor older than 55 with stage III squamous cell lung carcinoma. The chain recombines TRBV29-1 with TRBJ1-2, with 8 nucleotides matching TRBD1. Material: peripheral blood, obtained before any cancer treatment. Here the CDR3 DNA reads TGCAGCGTTACCACAGGGGGAACTAACTATGGCTACACCTTC. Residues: CSVTTGGTNYGYTF.